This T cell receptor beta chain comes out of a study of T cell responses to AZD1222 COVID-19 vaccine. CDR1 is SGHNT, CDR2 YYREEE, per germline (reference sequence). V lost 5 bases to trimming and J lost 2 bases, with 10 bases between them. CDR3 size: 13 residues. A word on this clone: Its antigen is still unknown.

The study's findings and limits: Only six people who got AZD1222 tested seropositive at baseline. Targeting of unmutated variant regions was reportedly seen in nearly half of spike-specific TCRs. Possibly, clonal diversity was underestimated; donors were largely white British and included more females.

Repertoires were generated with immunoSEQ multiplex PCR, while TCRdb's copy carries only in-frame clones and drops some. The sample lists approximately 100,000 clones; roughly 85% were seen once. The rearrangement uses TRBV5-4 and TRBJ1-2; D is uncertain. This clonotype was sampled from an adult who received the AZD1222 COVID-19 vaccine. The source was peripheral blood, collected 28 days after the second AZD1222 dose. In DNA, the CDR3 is TGTGCCAGCAGAGTAAGTATCAACTATGGCTACACCTTC. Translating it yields CASRVSINYGYTF.